The 17 T cell receptor beta chains listed next were all sequenced from one sample in a study of T cell changes during pregnancy in multiple sclerosis. Only in-frame clones appear in the TCRdb table, and some are missing; sequencing was by immunoSEQ multiplex PCR. The sample holds about 84,000 clones; about 93% are singletons and the top ten take around 0.91%. The sequences come from peripheral blood, collected in the second trimester of pregnancy. All receptors derive from a female donor in good health, enrolled as a control in a pregnancy study.

This chain connects TRBV19 to TRBJ2-3, with D tentatively TRBD2 (5 bases). Looked up from germline, CDR1 is LNHDA and CDR2 is SQIVND (reference sequence). This CDR3 region has 11 residues. V lost 5 bases to trimming and J lost 11 bases, with 11 bases between them. DNA for the CDR3: TGTGCCAGTAGTGGAGGTATCAAGCAGTATTTT. Translated, it gives CASSGGIKQYF.

This chain joins TRBV7-2 and TRBJ1-2, with a weak D call TRBD1 (6 bases). CDR3 length: 17 residues. V lost 5 bases to trimming and J lost 4 bases, with 23 bases between them. CDR1 is SGHTA, CDR2 FQGNSA, per germline. The CDR3 protein is CASSHTAGRGTTYGYTF. The CDR3 DNA sequence: TGTGCCAGCAGCCATACGGCCGGGAGGGGGACAACCTATGGCTACACCTTC. Filled out from reference TRBV7-2 and TRBJ1-2, the complete variable domain reads GAGVSQSPSNKVTEKGKDVELRCDPISGHTALYWYRQSLGQGLEFLIYFQGNSAPDKSGLPSDRFSAERTGGSVSTLTIQRTQQEDSAVYLCASSHTAGRGTTYGYTFGSGTRLTVV.

The chain's CDR3 is CASSYGVTGANVLTF. CDR3 coding DNA: TGTGCCAGCAGCTACGGAGTGACTGGGGCCAACGTCCTGACTTTC. The chain combines TRBV6-5 with TRBJ2-6; D not resolved. The CDR3 extends over 15 amino acids. V was clipped by 6 bases and J by 2 bases, with 11 bases between them. Germline assignment: CDR1 MNHEY and CDR2 SVGAGI.

The V and J genes are TRBV5-1 and TRBJ1-3, with a possible D match to TRBD1 (5 bases). V was pared by 2 bases and J by 5 bases, with 14 bases between. Per germline, CDR1 SGHRS and CDR2 YFSETQ. The CDR3 has 15 amino acids. The CDR3 DNA sequence: TGCGCCAGCAGCTTTGGGGCGTGGGATAGAAACACCATATATTTT. The encoded protein is CASSFGAWDRNTIYF. Full variable domain (rest looked up from reference TRBV5-1 and TRBJ1-3): KAGVTQTPRYLIKTRGQQVTLSCSPISGHRSVSWYQQTPGQGLQFLFEYFSETQRNKGNFPGRFSGRQFSNSRSEMNVSTLELGDSALYLCASSFGAWDRNTIYFGEGSWLTVV.

The rearrangement joins TRBV5-6 to TRBJ2-3, with a weak D call TRBD2 (6 bases). In germline, CDR1 is SGHDT, CDR2 YYEEEE. Trimming pared 0 bases from V and 1 base from J, leaving 15 bases between. The CDR3 contains 17 residues. CDR3 in DNA: TGTGCCAGCAGCTTGGAAGCCTCGGGACTTCGCACAGATACGCAGTATTTT. Translated, it gives CASSLEASGLRTDTQYF.

The chain carries TRBV4-1 and TRBJ2-5; 16 bases map to TRBD2. The CDR3 has 19 residues. Germline V lookup: CDR1 MGHRA, CDR2 YSYEKL. The J segment lost 2 bases and the V segment lost 0 bases, leaving 6 bases of the junction unmatched. CDR3 region: CASSQDWGLAGGNQETQYF. CDR3 nucleotide sequence: TGCGCCAGCAGCCAAGATTGGGGACTAGCGGGAGGGAATCAAGAGACCCAGTACTTC.

The rearrangement links TRBV6-6 to TRBJ1-4; D gene unclear. Germline CDR1 is MNHNY and CDR2 is SVGAGI (reference sequence). Trimming removed 5 bases at V and 0 bases at J, with 7 bases between. The CDR3 is made up of 14 amino acids. For the CDR3, the DNA is TGTGCCAGCAGTCTACCCCCAACTAATGAAAAACTGTTTTTT. Protein sequence: CASSLPPTNEKLFF.

The CDR3 loop is CASSLFRVPEQKLFF. The CDR3 region has the DNA TGTGCCAGCAGCTTATTCAGGGTCCCCGAACAAAAACTGTTTTTT. The chain recombines TRBV13 with TRBJ1-4, with D perhaps matching TRBD1 (5 bases). V gave up 2 bases and J gave up 9 bases, with 16 bases separating them. The germline V gene encodes CDR1 PRHDT and CDR2 FYEKMQ (reference sequence). CDR3 length equals 15 residues.

The CDR3 DNA reads as TGTGCCAGCTCACCACTAGCGGGCGTGGTGAACAATGAGCAGTTCTTC. Amino acids: CASSPLAGVVNNEQFF. This rearrangement joins TRBV18 to TRBJ2-1; the match to TRBD2 covers 7 bases. The CDR3 spans 16 residues. Germline V gene data show CDR1 as KGHSH and CDR2 as LQKENI. V was clipped by 1 base and J by 5 bases; unmatched bases: 8. Filled out from reference TRBV18 and TRBJ2-1, the complete variable domain reads NAGVMQNPRHLVRRRGQEARLRCSPMKGHSHVYWYRQLPEEGLKFMVYLQKENIIDESGMPKERFSAEFPKEGPSILRIQQVVRGDSAAYFCASSPLAGVVNNEQFFGPGTRLTVL.

This clone was detected only once. This chain uses TRBV7-9 with TRBJ1-2; tentatively, D is TRBD1 (5 bases). The V end lost 5 bases, the J end lost 8 bases, and 15 bases lay between the germline ends. Germline assignment: CDR1 SEHNR and CDR2 FQNEAQ (reference sequence). This CDR3 region has 13 residues. The CDR3 coding sequence is TGTGCCAGCAGCAACCCTGGGGGGAGCGGCTACACCTTC. It encodes CASSNPGGSGYTF.

A note on this clone: Other DNA sequences of this sample code for an identical CDR3. V usage is TRBV18 and J usage is TRBJ1-5, with TRBD1 matching 8 bases. V was pared by 3 bases and J by 0 bases, with 1 base of the junction left unmatched. The germline CDR1 and CDR2 sequences are KGHSH and LQKENI. The CDR3 has 15 amino acids. CDR3 region: CASSPTGDSNQPQHF. The DNA of the CDR3 is TGTGCCAGCTCACCGACAGGGGATAGCAATCAGCCCCAGCATTTT. Looking up the rest from reference TRBV18 and TRBJ1-5 gives the full variable domain: NAGVMQNPRHLVRRRGQEARLRCSPMKGHSHVYWYRQLPEEGLKFMVYLQKENIIDESGMPKERFSAEFPKEGPSILRIQQVVRGDSAAYFCASSPTGDSNQPQHFGDGTRLSIL.

The chain carries TRBV28 and TRBJ2-3; no clear D gene. V lost 8 bases and J 0 bases, leaving 6 bases between the germline ends. The CDR3 loop spans 12 amino acids. Germline CDR1 reads MDHEN; CDR2 reads SYDVKM. The CDR3 nucleotides read TGTGCCAGCCGGTCAAGCACAGATACGCAGTATTTT. This gives the protein CASRSSTDTQYF.

The chain is built from TRBV5-1 and TRBJ2-2; 10 positions match TRBD1. The CDR3 runs 16 residues. The germline V gene encodes CDR1 SGHRS and CDR2 YFSETQ. The junction had 2 bases not matched to a gene; V was cut back by 0 bases and J by 3 bases. CDR3 sequence: CASSLGTGGYTGELFF. The CDR3 region has the DNA TGCGCCAGCAGCTTGGGGACAGGGGGGTACACCGGGGAGCTGTTTTTT.

CDR3 bases: TGTGCCAGCAGCACTCTAGCGGGAGTTCGGGACTACGAGCAGTACTTC. This translates into CASSTLAGVRDYEQYF. The V call is TRBV28, the J call TRBJ2-7; 10 bases line up with TRBD2. CDR3 length: 16 residues. The junction had 11 bases not matched to a gene; V was cut back by 6 bases and J by 3 bases. Per the germline V gene, CDR1 is MDHEN and CDR2 is SYDVKM.

V usage is TRBV6-1 and J usage is TRBJ2-5; 9 positions agree with TRBD2. CDR1 and CDR2 (germline): MNHNS, SASEGT. With 4 bases clipped from V and 5 bases from J, the junction kept 5 bases outside the gene matches. The CDR3 runs to 14 residues. The CDR3 nucleotides read TGTGCCAGCAGTGCGTTAGCGGGAGTTGAGACCCAGTACTTC. Its protein product is CASSALAGVETQYF.

This clone was detected only once. This chain joins TRBV5-1 and TRBJ2-1, with 8 positions matching TRBD1. The CDR3 is made up of 14 amino acids. Unmatched junction bases numbered 12, after V lost 7 bases and J lost 9 bases. Germline lookup yields CDR1 SGHRS and CDR2 YFSETQ. CDR3 sequence reads: CASLAQGAMGEQFF. The DNA for the CDR3 is TGCGCCAGCCTTGCGCAGGGGGCTATGGGTGAGCAGTTCTTC. The full variable domain, in which reference TRBV5-1 and TRBJ2-1 provide the parts outside the CDR3, is KAGVTQTPRYLIKTRGQQVTLSCSPISGHRSVSWYQQTPGQGLQFLFEYFSETQRNKGNFPGRFSGRQFSNSRSEMNVSTLELGDSALYLCASLAQGAMGEQFFGPGTRLTVL.

The chain is built from TRBV10-3 and TRBJ2-3; the match to TRBD2 covers 7 bases. This CDR3 comprises 17 residues. The V segment lost 2 bases and the J segment 1 base; nucleotides outside the gene matches: 9. Germline V CDR1 and CDR2: ENHRY, SYGVKD. As DNA, the CDR3 is TGTGCCATCAGTGAGGGGGCGCGCGGGAGTGGCACAGATACGCAGTATTTT. It is translated as CAISEGARGSGTDTQYF.